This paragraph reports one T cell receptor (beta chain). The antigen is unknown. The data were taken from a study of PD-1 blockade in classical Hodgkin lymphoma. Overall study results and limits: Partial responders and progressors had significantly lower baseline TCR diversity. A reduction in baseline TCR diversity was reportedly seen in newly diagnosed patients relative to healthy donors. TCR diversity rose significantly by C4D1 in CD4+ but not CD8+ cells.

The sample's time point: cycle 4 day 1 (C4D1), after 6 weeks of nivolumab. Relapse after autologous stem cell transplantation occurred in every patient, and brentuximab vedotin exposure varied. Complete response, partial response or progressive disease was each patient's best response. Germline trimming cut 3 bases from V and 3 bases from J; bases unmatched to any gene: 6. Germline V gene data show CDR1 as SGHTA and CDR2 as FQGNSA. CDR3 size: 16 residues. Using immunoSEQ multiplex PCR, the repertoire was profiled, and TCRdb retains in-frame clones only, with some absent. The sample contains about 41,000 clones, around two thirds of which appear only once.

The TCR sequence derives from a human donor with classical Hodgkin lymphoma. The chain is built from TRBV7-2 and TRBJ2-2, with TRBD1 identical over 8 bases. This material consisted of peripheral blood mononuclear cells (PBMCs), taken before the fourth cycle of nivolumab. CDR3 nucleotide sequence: TGTGCCAGCAGCTTCGCCAGGGGGCTATACACCGGGGAGCTGTTTTTT. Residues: CASSFARGLYTGELFF.